This is a list of T cell receptor beta chains from one sample in a study of T cell repertoires in cytomegalovirus infection. The antigens for these receptors are not known. One entry per CDR3 protein, called by TCRdb with MiXCR from the reads. The sample yields a few hundred thousand distinct CDR3 sequences, roughly 46% seen once. Sequences were derived from cultured PBMCs, sampled from culture after CMV antigen stimulation. The receptors stem from a human donor in good health (CMV status not recorded). Some clones in this sample may be carry-over from other donors' samples. The CDR3 runs from the conserved cysteine through the conserved F or W. The D gene is left open where the match is weak. Size is omitted from some rows. Given values are once, few, many or a class for expanded clones.

few	TRBD2	TRBJ2-5	TRBV5-4	CASSARTSRLYQETQYF	TGTGCCAGCAGCGCCCGGACTAGTCGCTTGTACCAAGAGACCCAGTACTTC
NA	NA	TRBJ1-3	TRBV7-2	CASSQGGGEFF	TGTGCCAGCAGCCAAGGGGGGGGAGAGTTTTTT
NA	TRBD2	TRBJ2-1	TRBV5-4	CASSFWTSGAYNEQFF	TGTGCCAGCAGTTTTTGGACTAGCGGAGCTTACAATGAGCAGTTCTTC
few	NA	TRBJ2-7	TRBV6-8	CASSYSGGTYEQYF	TGTGCCAGCAGTTACTCTGGAGGGACCTACGAGCAGTACTTC
NA	NA	TRBJ1-1	TRBV7-8	CASSLVRSPAGAFF	TGTGCCAGCAGCTTAGTTAGGTCACCGGCGGGAGCTTTCTTT
few	NA	TRBJ1-1	TRBV12-3/TRBV12-4	CASSRVVERTEAFF	TGTGCCAGCAGTAGGGTCGTGGAGCGGACTGAAGCTTTCTTT
NA	NA	TRBJ2-7	TRBV3-1	CASSQGIHEQYF	TGTGCCAGCAGCCAAGGGATCCACGAGCAGTACTTC
NA	NA	TRBJ2-1	TRBV12-3/TRBV12-4	CASSLEYNEQFF	TGTGCCAGCAGTTTAGAGTACAATGAGCAGTTCTTC
NA	TRBD2	TRBJ2-5	TRBV5-1	CASSPGVAGRRETQYF	TGCGCCAGCAGCCCCGGGGTAGCGGGGAGGCGAGAGACCCAGTACTTC
NA	NA	TRBJ2-1	TRBV2	CASRTVVQPYNEQFF	TGTGCCAGCAGGACAGTGGTACAGCCCTACAATGAGCAGTTCTTC
NA	TRBD1	TRBJ1-6	TRBV7-2	CASSFGQGGSYNSPLHF	TGTGCCAGCAGCTTCGGACAGGGGGGCTCCTATAATTCACCCCTCCACTTT
NA	NA	TRBJ1-6	TRBV10-3	CAIGTRDRNSPLHF	TGTGCCATCGGAACCCGGGACCGTAATTCACCCCTCCACTTT
few	NA	TRBJ1-1	TRBV12-3/TRBV12-4	CASSFGGARYTEAFF	TGTGCCAGCAGTTTTGGTGGGGCGAGGTACACTGAAGCTTTCTTT
NA	NA	TRBJ1-2	TRBV7-2	CASSSNQGSGYTF	TGTGCCAGCAGCTCGAACCAGGGATCCGGCTACACCTTC
few	NA	TRBJ2-5	TRBV7-2	CASSPVSWVQYF	TGTGCCAGCAGCCCTGTTAGCTGGGTCCAGTACTTC
NA	NA	TRBJ1-2	TRBV19	CASTPGGGRPNYGYTF	TGTGCCAGTACCCCAGGAGGCGGCAGGCCTAACTATGGCTACACCTTC
NA	TRBD1	TRBJ2-1	TRBV7-8	CASSLGTGWNEQFF	TGTGCCAGCAGCTTAGGGACAGGCTGGAATGAGCAGTTCTTC
few	NA	TRBJ1-6	TRBV7-2	CASSLYTDSPLHF	TGTGCCAGCAGCTTGTACACGGATTCACCCCTCCACTTT
NA	NA	TRBJ2-7	TRBV7-8	CASSATIGEQYF	TGTGCCAGCAGCGCGACAATCGGCGAGCAGTACTTC
NA	NA	TRBJ1-1	TRBV7-6	CASSLKAGVNTEAFF	TGTGCCAGCAGCTTAAAGGCAGGGGTGAACACTGAAGCTTTCTTT
NA	NA	TRBJ2-3	TRBV5-1	CASSEDQTDTQYF	TGCGCCAGCAGCGAAGACCAGACAGATACGCAGTATTTT
NA	TRBD2	TRBJ2-3	TRBV19	CASSITTSADTQYF	TGTGCCAGTAGTATTACAACTAGCGCAGATACGCAGTATTTT
NA	TRBD1	TRBJ2-1	TRBV6-8	CASRGWGQGIDEQFF	TGTGCCAGCAGGGGGTGGGGACAGGGGATAGACGAGCAGTTCTTC
few	TRBD2	TRBJ2-1	TRBV27	CASSLTAGGRNEQFF	TGTGCCAGCAGTTTAACAGCGGGAGGGCGCAATGAGCAGTTCTTC
few	NA	TRBJ2-7	TRBV7-2	CASSLGGPGYEQYF	TGTGCCAGCAGCTTAGGGGGACCCGGCTACGAGCAGTACTTC
few	TRBD2	TRBJ2-1	TRBV7-2	CASSLGGLAGGSYNEQFF	TGTGCCAGCAGCTTAGGGGGACTAGCGGGAGGCTCCTACAATGAGCAGTTCTTC
NA	TRBD2	TRBJ2-7	TRBV12-3/TRBV12-4	CASSLGYGLAGAKEQYF	TGTGCCAGCAGTTTGGGCTATGGACTAGCGGGAGCTAAAGAGCAGTACTTC
NA	TRBD2	TRBJ2-1	TRBV6-1	CASSEVLAGVYEQFF	TGTGCCAGCAGTGAAGTTCTAGCGGGAGTCTATGAGCAGTTCTTC
few	NA	TRBJ1-1	TRBV28	CASSTGGAPYTEAFF	TGTGCCAGCAGTACCGGGGGGGCCCCTTATACTGAAGCTTTCTTT
NA	NA	TRBJ1-3	TRBV7-9	CASSLLGPRAGGYSGNTIYF	TGTGCCAGCAGCTTATTGGGGCCCCGGGCCGGAGGGTACTCTGGAAACACCATATATTTT
NA	TRBD1	TRBJ2-1	TRBV5-5	CASSSIKGAPRSSYNEQFF	TGTGCCAGCAGCTCCATCAAGGGGGCGCCCCGGAGCTCCTACAATGAGCAGTTCTTC